This TCR beta chain was recorded in a study of control samples from healthy donors and cancer patients. The CDR3 totals 15 residues. Per germline, CDR1 SNHLY and CDR2 FYNNEI. The V gene end was trimmed by 5 bases and the J gene end by 3 bases; junction bases not matched to a gene: 3. Produced via immunoSEQ multiplex PCR; TCRdb's table is partial and in-frame only. The sample has 80,000 to 100,000 clones, about 90% seen once. V usage is TRBV2 and J usage is TRBJ2-1; 11 bases line up with TRBD2. The sequenced material came from blood. The clonotype comes from a man aged 25-40 years in good health. The CDR3 is CASSFGLAGYNEQFF. Here the CDR3 DNA reads TGTGCCAGCAGTTTCGGACTAGCGGGCTACAATGAGCAGTTCTTC.